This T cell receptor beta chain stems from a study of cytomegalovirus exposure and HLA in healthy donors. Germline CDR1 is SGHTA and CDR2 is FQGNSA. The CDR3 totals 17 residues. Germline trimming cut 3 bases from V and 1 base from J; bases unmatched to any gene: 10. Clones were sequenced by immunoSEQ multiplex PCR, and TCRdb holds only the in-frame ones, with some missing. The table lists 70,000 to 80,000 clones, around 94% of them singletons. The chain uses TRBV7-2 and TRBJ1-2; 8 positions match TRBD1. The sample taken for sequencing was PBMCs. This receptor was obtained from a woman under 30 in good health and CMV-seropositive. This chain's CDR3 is CASSFSSGTGNNYGYTF. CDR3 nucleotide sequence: TGTGCCAGCAGCTTCTCCTCCGGGACAGGAAATAACTATGGCTACACCTTC.